These T cell receptor beta chains were read from a single sample in a study of cytomegalovirus exposure and HLA in healthy donors. Measured with immunoSEQ multiplex PCR; TCRdb has only the in-frame clones, and not every one. The sample lists 110,000 to 150,000 clones; 85% to 95% were seen once. The sample consisted of PBMCs. Receptor source: a man between 18 and 35 years old in good health and CMV-seropositive. Each CDR3 is given with its conserved first and last residue. D genes are given only for firm matches. The size entry is marked missing in some rows and otherwise reads once, few, many or a size class.

j_gene: TRBJ1-1
d_gene: TRBD1
v_gene: TRBV18
abundance: -
CDR3aa: CASSEGQGTTGEAFF
CDR3nt: TGTGCCAGCTCAGAGGGACAGGGGACCACCGGGGAAGCTTTCTTT

j_gene: TRBJ2-1
d_gene: -
v_gene: TRBV5-4
abundance: -
CDR3aa: CASSPRAGSLSYNEQFF
CDR3nt: TGTGCCAGCAGCCCGCGGGCCGGGAGCCTTTCCTACAATGAGCAGTTCTTC

j_gene: TRBJ1-6
d_gene: TRBD1
v_gene: TRBV7-3
abundance: -
CDR3aa: CASSWRDRVYSPLHF
CDR3nt: TGTGCCAGCAGCTGGAGGGACAGGGTTTATTCACCCCTCCACTTT

j_gene: TRBJ1-2
d_gene: -
v_gene: TRBV5-4
abundance: -
CDR3aa: CASSGGTGYTF
CDR3nt: TGTGCCAGCAGCGGAGGGACGGGCTACACCTTC

j_gene: TRBJ1-4
d_gene: -
v_gene: TRBV2
abundance: -
CDR3aa: CASSYSTTNEKLFF
CDR3nt: TGTGCCAGCAGCTACAGCACAACTAATGAAAAACTGTTTTTT

j_gene: TRBJ2-3
d_gene: TRBD1
v_gene: TRBV6-5
abundance: -
CDR3aa: CATRQGTDTQYF
CDR3nt: TGTGCCACAAGACAGGGGACAGATACGCAGTATTTT

j_gene: TRBJ2-7
d_gene: TRBD2
v_gene: TRBV7-9
abundance: -
CDR3aa: CASSRPGTSGPYEQYF
CDR3nt: TGTGCCAGCAGCCGCCCAGGGACTAGCGGACCGTACGAGCAGTACTTC

j_gene: TRBJ2-7
d_gene: TRBD1
v_gene: TRBV6-4
abundance: -
CDR3aa: CASSDPTGGGYEQYF
CDR3nt: TGTGCCAGCAGTGACCCTACAGGGGGCGGGTACGAGCAGTACTTC

j_gene: TRBJ2-1
d_gene: -
v_gene: TRBV27
abundance: once
CDR3aa: CASSNTPSGYNEQFF
CDR3nt: TGTGCCAGCAGTAATACTCCAAGCGGATACAATGAGCAGTTCTTC

j_gene: TRBJ1-1
d_gene: TRBD1
v_gene: TRBV5-8
abundance: -
CDR3aa: CASHTFDRGLITEAFF
CDR3nt: TGTGCCAGTCATACTTTTGACAGGGGGCTGATCACTGAAGCTTTCTTT

j_gene: TRBJ2-1
d_gene: TRBD1
v_gene: TRBV13
abundance: -
CDR3aa: CASSLPGGDEQFF
CDR3nt: TGTGCCAGCAGCTTACCAGGGGGCGATGAGCAGTTCTTC

j_gene: TRBJ2-3
d_gene: TRBD1
v_gene: TRBV28
abundance: -
CDR3aa: CASSPIQGADTQYF
CDR3nt: TGTGCCAGCAGTCCCATACAGGGGGCAGATACGCAGTATTTT

j_gene: TRBJ1-2
d_gene: TRBD1
v_gene: TRBV28
abundance: -
CDR3aa: CASQTLNQGGYGYTF
CDR3nt: TGTGCCAGCCAAACGTTAAACCAGGGGGGCTATGGCTACACCTTC

j_gene: TRBJ2-1
d_gene: -
v_gene: TRBV5-8
abundance: -
CDR3aa: CASSLAGAQVRNEQFF
CDR3nt: TGTGCCAGCAGCTTGGCAGGGGCTCAAGTTCGTAATGAGCAGTTCTTC

j_gene: TRBJ1-2
d_gene: -
v_gene: TRBV27
abundance: -
CDR3aa: CASSLKRGSLGYTF
CDR3nt: TGTGCCAGCAGTCTGAAAAGGGGGTCCCTAGGCTACACCTTC

j_gene: TRBJ2-7
d_gene: TRBD2
v_gene: TRBV6-5
abundance: once
CDR3aa: CASSYGLGGFAYF
CDR3nt: TGTGCCAGCAGTTACGGTCTCGGGGGGTTCGCGTACTTC

j_gene: TRBJ2-5
d_gene: TRBD2
v_gene: TRBV10-1
abundance: few
CDR3aa: CASSETSVETQYF
CDR3nt: TGCGCCAGCAGTGAGACTAGCGTGGAGACCCAGTACTTC

j_gene: TRBJ1-6
d_gene: -
v_gene: TRBV25-1
abundance: few
CDR3aa: CASSDVIPNSPLHF
CDR3nt: TGTGCCAGCAGTGATGTAATCCCTAATTCACCCCTCCACTTT

j_gene: TRBJ2-1
d_gene: TRBD2
v_gene: TRBV10-2
abundance: few
CDR3aa: CASSETSGSYNEQFF
CDR3nt: TGCGCCAGCAGTGAGACTAGCGGATCCTACAATGAGCAGTTCTTC

j_gene: TRBJ1-6
d_gene: -
v_gene: TRBV15
abundance: -
CDR3aa: CATSRDPNSPLHF
CDR3nt: TGTGCCACCAGCAGAGATCCGAATTCACCCCTCCACTTT

j_gene: TRBJ1-2
d_gene: -
v_gene: TRBV5-1
abundance: -
CDR3aa: CASSHPGENYGYTF
CDR3nt: TGCGCCAGCAGCCACCCCGGTGAGAACTATGGCTACACCTTC